The TCR beta chain under discussion was sequenced for a study of blood T cell repertoires in COVID-19. On the study more broadly: Both acute and convalescent COVID-19 samples were obtained from the United States, Italy and Spain. Sample material is recorded as cDNA or gDNA derived from T cells, B-cell-depleted T cells, or PBMCs.

Authors' data handling: Estimates of nucleated cell counts were drawn from the amplification of reference gene primers. TCRdb's copy holds only in-frame clones and misses some; the assay was immunoSEQ multiplex PCR. V and J calls and clone size are given by that table; D and trimming were obtained from the DNA. Found here are about 71,000 clones, 80% to 90% of them singletons; the top ten hold around 2%. V was pared by 7 bases and J by 4 bases, with 10 bases of the junction left unmatched. Per germline, CDR1 LNHNV and CDR2 YYDKDF (reference sequence). The CDR3 consists of 15 residues. This clonotype was sampled from a human donor in a cohort sampled during active COVID-19. The sample comprised peripheral blood. The chain recombines TRBV15 with TRBJ1-2; 9 bases match TRBD1. The CDR3 sequence is CATTLDRGESYGYTF. The CDR3 nucleotides are TGTGCCACCACCCTCGACAGGGGGGAGAGCTATGGCTACACCTTC.